The T cell receptor (beta chain) under discussion was sequenced for a study of CD8 T cells in Susac syndrome. The CDR3 is 12 residues long. The germline V and J ends were trimmed by 1 base and 14 bases, with 13 bases remaining between them. Germline V gene data show CDR1 as MNHNS and CDR2 as SASEGT. Overall study results and limits: Individuals included in the TCR sequencing and HLA analysis were acknowledged by the study to be relatively few in number.

This clonotype has a single count. Its antigen remains unknown. The study sequenced TCR beta in blood CD8+ and CD4+ T cells. Negative isolation was applied to CD8+ and CD4+ T cells, and FACS enrichment was applied to TEMRA cells. Random hexamers were used to reverse transcribe the RNA input (about 0.5 to 1 ug). Coverage of TCR beta CDR3 amplification by immunoSEQ multiplex PCR extended to 54 Vbeta and 13 Jbeta. TCRdb re-analysed the immunoSEQ multiplex PCR reads in MiXCR, keeping a single row per CDR3 protein. The data show approximately 190,000 distinct CDR3 sequences, approximately 94% seen once. The sequence was collected from a human donor in good health. This rearrangement joins TRBV6-1 to TRBJ2-3, with a weak D call TRBD2 (6 bases). Sequencing was done on a sample of CD4+ T cells from PBMCs. For the CDR3, the DNA is TGTGCCAGCAGTGAAGGACTCCGGGGGACGTATTTT. It translates to CASSEGLRGTYF.